This T cell receptor (beta chain) is drawn from a study of cytomegalovirus exposure and HLA in healthy donors. Notes on the study in general: HLA alleles were associated with 16,000 or so TCR beta sequences in a later analysis at 0.05 false discovery rate. In a later analysis, V- and J-gene trimming of beta chains associated with a DCLRE1C missense variant, replicated independently.

The PCR had 60 Vbeta and 13 Jbeta primers. In the original workflow: Roughly 10 million shared chains were among the roughly 80 million unique TCR beta chains that a later analysis counted. The method was immunoSEQ multiplex PCR; TCRdb's version includes in-frame clones alone and lacks a portion of them. The DNA gave D and trimming, while V, J and clone size come from that table. The data hold some 90,000 clones, with 82% observed a single time. Donors were ostensibly healthy at sampling, although undocumented immune exposures were probable. Of note for this clone: What it binds is unknown.

This CDR3 contains 19 residues. This clonotype was sampled from a man aged 45-65 years in good health and CMV-seronegative. This sequence joins TRBV21-1 and TRBJ2-1; TRBD2 is taken as the D call from the table, unchecked against the DNA. TRBV21-1 is given as a pseudogene. Sequencing input: PBMCs. CDR3 sequence: CASTPRAGLAGRSYNEQFF. The DNA of the CDR3 is TGTGCCAGCACGCCTCGGGCCGGACTAGCGGGCCGCTCCTACAATGAGCAGTTCTTC.